This T cell receptor (beta chain) emerged from a study of CD8+CD57+ T cells in acquired aplastic anemia. Using genomic DNA as the template, TCR beta VDJ and CDR3 profiling was carried out. One entry per CDR3 protein results from TCRdb running MiXCR on the reads. The repertoire has more than 150,000 distinct CDR3 sequences, approximately 46% of them found once; the top ten carry 2.5% to 3.5%. CDR1 and CDR2 (germline): SGHRS, YFSETQ. This CDR3 has 14 residues. Trimming took 4 bases from V and 2 from J, leaving 13 bases between them. This receptor was taken from a human donor in good health. Sequenced input: sorted CD4+, CD8+, or CD8+CD57+ T cells (not recorded which) from PBMCs. The chain carries TRBV5-1 and TRBJ2-7; no clear D gene. The CDR3 reads CASSHSGPTYEQYF. As DNA, the CDR3 is TGCGCCAGCAGCCACTCCGGGCCCACCTACGAGCAGTACTTC.